This record covers a single T cell receptor (beta chain). What it binds is unknown. The record originates from a study of shared clonotypes between healthy human individuals. Overall study results and limits: Some clonotypes were shared by all four sorted-subset donors, while others were not shared. The non-shared ones had lower generation probabilities than the shared ones. Generally, estimated richness proved larger in naive subsets than it did in memory subsets. Rarefaction revealed incomplete sorted-subset sequencing despite large depth.

Authors' processing steps: As immunoSEQ supplied junction-only sequences (without quality scores), filtering differed. Clones were sequenced by immunoSEQ multiplex PCR, and TCRdb holds only the in-frame ones, with some missing. D and trimming were read from the DNA, whereas the V and J calls and clone size are those reported in that table. In the table there are approximately 2,000,000 clones, around 95% of which are singletons. Naive CD8 populations comprised CD45RO-negative cells positively selected for CCR7, excluding terminally differentiated effector memory CD45RA+ cells. Unmatched junction bases numbered 10, after V lost 5 bases and J lost 1 base. The CDR3 covers 16 residues. CDR1 MNHEY and CDR2 SMNVEV come from the germline V gene (reference sequence).

The source of this sequence is a young man in good health. Some clones in this sample may be carry-over from other donors' samples. The chain links TRBV27 to TRBJ2-5, with 7 bases that match TRBD2. Sample: naive CD8+ T cells from PBMCs. CDR3 bases: TGTGCCAGCAGTCCCCAGGGAGCGGGAACCCAAGAGACCCAGTACTTC. Its translation is CASSPQGAGTQETQYF.